The text below deals with one T cell receptor (beta chain). Its antigen is currently unknown. This sample is drawn from a study of identical twins. Broader study findings: Twins shared out-of-frame alpha sequences with excess low generation probability. Carriage of fewer insertions was seen in abundant cord blood beta clonotypes, whereas memory repertoires showed none. Beta out-of-frame sequences showed weaker excess sharing between twins.

In TCRdb, the 5' RACE reads were re-called with MiXCR into one record per CDR3 protein. The sample shows approximately 490,000 distinct CDR3 sequences, about a fifth of them seen only once. Germline V lookup: CDR1 DFQATT, CDR2 SNEGSKA (reference sequence). The V end was cut by 2 bases, the J end by 6 bases, with 8 bases between. The CDR3 sequence is 12 residues long. These data also formed part of another study, on yellow fever vaccine responses in identical twins.

The genes are TRBV20-1 and TRBJ1-5, with D possibly TRBD1 on 5 matching bases. This clonotype was obtained from a woman under 30 in good health. The sequenced material came from CD4+ T cells sorted from blood. The CDR3 reads CSARQGSQPQHF. CDR3 coding DNA: TGCAGTGCTAGACAGGGAAGTCAGCCCCAGCATTTT.